A selection of T cell receptor beta chains follows, all from one sample in a study of blood T cell repertoires in COVID-19. Measured with immunoSEQ multiplex PCR; TCRdb has only the in-frame clones, and not every one. Found here are approximately 170,000 clones, roughly four fifths of them singletons; the top ten hold about a tenth. Sequencing input: peripheral blood. The receptors come from a man between 65 and 85 years old with active or convalescent COVID-19. The CDR3 runs from the conserved cysteine through the conserved F or W. A D gene is named only where the DNA matches it firmly. Clone size is shown for a subset of rows, as once, few, many or a class of expanded clone.

v_gene,d_gene,abundance,j_gene,CDR3nt,CDR3aa
TRBV24-1,TRBD1,NA,TRBJ1-1,TGTGCCACCAGTGATGAAGGACAGGGGGCGCCGGTCACTGAAGCTTTCTTT,CATSDEGQGAPVTEAFF
TRBV3-1/TRBV3-2,TRBD1,NA,TRBJ2-7,TGTGCCAGCAGCCAAGATCGACAGGGGTCCTACGAGCAGTACTTC,CASSQDRQGSYEQYF
TRBV12-5,TRBD1,NA,TRBJ1-1,TGTGCTAGTGGCCAAGGACAGGTTTACATGGGGAACACTGAAGCTTTCTTT,CASGQGQVYMGNTEAFF
TRBV6-5,NA,once,TRBJ1-1,TGTGCCAGCGCCGCCTACCCTGAAGCTTTCTTT,CASAAYPEAFF
TRBV29-1,TRBD1,NA,TRBJ1-4,TGCAGCGTGGCCCAGGGGGCTCTGGATGAAAAACTGTTTTTT,CSVAQGALDEKLFF
TRBV18,TRBD1,NA,TRBJ2-1,TGTGCCAGCTCACCGCCAGGGGGCCTGGGCTACAATGAGCAGTTCTTC,CASSPPGGLGYNEQFF
TRBV13,TRBD1,NA,TRBJ1-1,TGTGCCAGCAGCAAAGGACAGGGGGGGGACACTGAAGCTTTCTTT,CASSKGQGGDTEAFF
TRBV5-1,TRBD2,once,TRBJ2-3,TGCGCCAGCAGCTCGGGACTAGCGGAAGATACGCAGTATTTT,CASSSGLAEDTQYF
TRBV27,NA,NA,TRBJ2-2,TGTGCCAGCAGTTTAACGCCGGGCCTCGGGAGCGGGGAGCTGTTTTTT,CASSLTPGLGSGELFF
TRBV29-1,NA,NA,TRBJ2-2,TGCAGCGCCCGGGGGGCCCCGAACACCGGGGAGCTGTTTTTT,CSARGAPNTGELFF
TRBV3-1/TRBV3-2,NA,once,TRBJ1-2,TGTGCCAGCAGCCAGACCTTAGACAGATTCTATGGCTACACCTTC,CASSQTLDRFYGYTF
TRBV28,TRBD1,NA,TRBJ1-2,TGTGCCAGCAGTTTAGCAGGGGGGTTGTATGGCTACACCTTC,CASSLAGGLYGYTF
TRBV5-1,TRBD1,NA,TRBJ1-2,TGCGCCAGCAGCAAGGGACAGCAGAACTATGGCTACACCTTC,CASSKGQQNYGYTF
TRBV18,NA,NA,TRBJ1-3,TGTGCCAGCTCACCACGGCTCGGGGACACCATATATTTT,CASSPRLGDTIYF
TRBV2,NA,NA,TRBJ2-7,TGTGCCAGCACCGGGGGGCAGGGCTACGAGCAGTACTTC,CASTGGQGYEQYF
TRBV28,TRBD1,NA,TRBJ1-2,TGTGCCAGCAGCGTCCTGGACAGGGGGCGGGTTGGCTACACCTTC,CASSVLDRGRVGYTF
TRBV7-2,NA,NA,TRBJ2-1,TGTGCCAGCAGCAAGCCCCAGGGATTGGCCTACAATGAGCAGTTCTTC,CASSKPQGLAYNEQFF
TRBV9,TRBD1,NA,TRBJ2-7,TGTGCCAGCAGCGTGGGACAGGGGTGGTCCTACGAGCAGTACTTC,CASSVGQGWSYEQYF
TRBV6-6,NA,NA,TRBJ1-1,TGTGCCAGCAGGAGTCCTGGGGAGCGCACTGAAGCTTTCTTT,CASRSPGERTEAFF
TRBV5-5,NA,NA,TRBJ1-3,TGTGCCAGCAGCTCAAGACCGGCGGGGGCCGCTGGAAACACCATATATTTT,CASSSRPAGAAGNTIYF
TRBV27,TRBD1,NA,TRBJ1-4,TGTGCCAGCAGGGGGACAGCAACTAATGAAAAACTGTTTTTT,CASRGTATNEKLFF
TRBV12-3/TRBV12-4,NA,NA,TRBJ1-6,TGTGCCAGCAGTTTGACAGGCGGTTCACCCCTCCACTTT,CASSLTGGSPLHF
TRBV7-7,TRBD2,medium-sized,TRBJ2-5,TGTGCCAGCAGCTTAGGTTTATCGGGAGGGGAGACCCAGTACTTC,CASSLGLSGGETQYF
TRBV7-2,NA,NA,TRBJ2-2,TGTGCCAGCAGCTCGGGACATAACACCGGGGAGCTGTTTTTT,CASSSGHNTGELFF
TRBV10-3,NA,NA,TRBJ2-3,TGTGCCATCAGTGAGACCTGGACAGCTAGCACAGATACGCAGTATTTT,CAISETWTASTDTQYF
TRBV28,TRBD1,once,TRBJ1-2,TGTGCCAGCAGCTCTCCTCGGACAGGGGGGAACTATGGCTACACCTTC,CASSSPRTGGNYGYTF
TRBV6-2/TRBV6-3,NA,few,TRBJ1-2,TGTGCCAGCAGCCCGGGACACCGCTATGGCTACACCTTC,CASSPGHRYGYTF
TRBV5-1,NA,NA,TRBJ2-7,TGCGCCAGCAGCTTTTTCTCGGTCTCCTACGAGCAGTACTTC,CASSFFSVSYEQYF
TRBV7-2,NA,NA,TRBJ2-5,TGTGCCAGCAGCCGTTCGGGGAGGGGGGAGACCCAGTACTTC,CASSRSGRGETQYF
TRBV7-8,NA,NA,TRBJ1-3,TGTGCCAGCAGTTACCGCGGGGGATCAGGGCGCTCTGGAAACACCATATATTTT,CASSYRGGSGRSGNTIYF
TRBV7-2,NA,NA,TRBJ2-3,TGTGCCAGCAGCCCCCCCTTTCCGGGGGGCACAGATACGCAGTATTTT,CASSPPFPGGTDTQYF
TRBV7-2,NA,NA,TRBJ2-1,TGTGCCAGCAGCTTCGATCCTTCAACAGGGAATGAGCAGTTCTTC,CASSFDPSTGNEQFF
TRBV5-5,TRBD2,NA,TRBJ2-3,TGTGCCAGCAGCTTCTGGCGGGAGTTCGCATCCAGCACAGATACGCAGTATTTT,CASSFWREFASSTDTQYF
TRBV7-8,TRBD1,NA,TRBJ2-7,TGTGCCAGCAGCTTACTGGGACAGGTTCCCTCCGAGCAGTACTTC,CASSLLGQVPSEQYF
TRBV19,NA,NA,TRBJ1-1,TGTGCCAGTAGTATAGTAGCCGACGGGAAAGCTTTCTTT,CASSIVADGKAFF
TRBV2,TRBD1,NA,TRBJ2-5,TGTGCCAGCAGACTATCGACAGGGATGGAGACCCAGTACTTC,CASRLSTGMETQYF
TRBV9,NA,NA,TRBJ2-5,TGTGCCAGCAAGGGGATCCAAGAGACCCAGTACTTC,CASKGIQETQYF
TRBV2,NA,NA,TRBJ1-2,TGTGCCAGCAGTCCCGAGAGGATGGAGAGTGGCTACACCTTC,CASSPERMESGYTF
TRBV7-2,TRBD1,NA,TRBJ1-2,TGTGCCAGCAGCTTAGGGACAGGGGTTAACTATGGCTACACCTTC,CASSLGTGVNYGYTF
TRBV27,NA,NA,TRBJ2-1,TGTGCCAGCAGTTTAAAGGACCCGGGGGGCCGGGAGCAGTTCTTC,CASSLKDPGGREQFF
TRBV21-1,NA,NA,TRBJ2-7,TGTGCCAGCAGCAAAGCGCACCCCCGGGAACACCACCACCCCTACGAGCAGTACTTC,CASSKAHPREHHHPYEQYF
TRBV6-1,NA,NA,TRBJ2-2,TGTGCCAGCAGTGACTTCCCGTGGGGAGTTCTAAAGAACACCGGGGAGCTGTTTTTT,CASSDFPWGVLKNTGELFF
TRBV7-2,NA,NA,TRBJ1-5,TGTGCCAGCAGCAAACAGCCTAATCAGCCCCAGCATTTT,CASSKQPNQPQHF
TRBV11-2,TRBD1,NA,TRBJ1-1,TGTGCCAGCAGCTTGACAGGGCAAGCTTTCTTT,CASSLTGQAFF
TRBV6-2/TRBV6-3,TRBD2,NA,TRBJ2-2,TGTGCCAGCAGCCGACTAGCGGGAGTGGGCGGGGAGCTGTTTTTT,CASSRLAGVGGELFF
TRBV27,NA,NA,TRBJ1-3,TGTGCCAGCAGTTCCGACAGAAACTCTGGAAACACCATATATTTT,CASSSDRNSGNTIYF
TRBV30,NA,NA,TRBJ1-5,TGTGCCTGGAGTGTAGGGGGAAGCAATCAGCCCCAGCATTTT,CAWSVGGSNQPQHF
TRBV5-1,NA,NA,TRBJ2-7,TGCGCCAGCAGCCTAGAGACGGGGAAGCGGTACTTC,CASSLETGKRYF
TRBV6-5,NA,NA,TRBJ2-2,TGTGCCAGCAGCCTAATGGTCAACGCCGGGGAGCTGTTTTTT,CASSLMVNAGELFF
TRBV3-1/TRBV3-2,TRBD1,NA,TRBJ1-2,TGTGCCAGCAGCAAAACAGGGGCCGCGTCAAACTATGGCTACACCTTC,CASSKTGAASNYGYTF
TRBV5-1,TRBD1,NA,TRBJ1-3,TGCGCCAGCAGCATAACAGGGGGATCTGGAAACACCATATATTTT,CASSITGGSGNTIYF
TRBV6-2/TRBV6-3,NA,NA,TRBJ2-1,TGTGCCAGCAGTTTTGACACGTACAATGAGCAGTTCTTC,CASSFDTYNEQFF
TRBV11-2,NA,NA,TRBJ2-7,TGTGCCAGCAGCTCGTACCATGGACAGAGCTCCTACGAGCAGTACTTC,CASSSYHGQSSYEQYF
TRBV5-8,TRBD1,NA,TRBJ2-7,TGTGCCAGCAGCTTCCCGACAGGGTGGTCCTACGAGCAGTACTTC,CASSFPTGWSYEQYF
TRBV6-1,NA,NA,TRBJ1-2,TGTGCCAGCAGTGAACAGGGGCGTTACTATGGCTACACCTTC,CASSEQGRYYGYTF
TRBV10-1,NA,NA,TRBJ2-7,TGCGCCAGCACAGACTGGGGGACATACGAGCAGTACTTC,CASTDWGTYEQYF
TRBV6-2/TRBV6-3,TRBD1,NA,TRBJ2-1,TGTGCCAGCAGCCCTACCGGGACAGAAAATTACAATGAGCAGTTCTTC,CASSPTGTENYNEQFF
TRBV5-1,NA,NA,TRBJ2-1,TGCGCCAGCAGCTTATCCGGGGTCGGGCAGTTCTTC,CASSLSGVGQFF
TRBV2,TRBD1,NA,TRBJ1-1,TGTGCCAGCAGAGAAACAGGGGCCCCGGGCACTGAAGCTTTCTTT,CASRETGAPGTEAFF